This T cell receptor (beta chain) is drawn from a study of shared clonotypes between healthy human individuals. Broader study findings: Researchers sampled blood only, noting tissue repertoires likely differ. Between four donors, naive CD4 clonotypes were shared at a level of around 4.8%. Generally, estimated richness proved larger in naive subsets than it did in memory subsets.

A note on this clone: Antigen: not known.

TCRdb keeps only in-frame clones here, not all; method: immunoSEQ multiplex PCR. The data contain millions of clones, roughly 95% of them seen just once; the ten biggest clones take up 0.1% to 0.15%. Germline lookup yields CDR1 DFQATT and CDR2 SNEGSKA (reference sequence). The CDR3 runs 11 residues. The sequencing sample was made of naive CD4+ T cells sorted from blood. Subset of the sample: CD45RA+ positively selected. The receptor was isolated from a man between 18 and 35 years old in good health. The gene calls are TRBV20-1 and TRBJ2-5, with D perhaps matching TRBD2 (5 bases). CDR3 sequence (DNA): TGCACCCCTAGCCCTCAAGAGACCCAGTACTTC. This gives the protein CTPSPQETQYF.